The 15 T cell receptor beta chains reported below all come from one sample, sequenced in a study of cytomegalovirus exposure and HLA in healthy donors. Vbeta (60) and Jbeta (13) primers were used in the PCR. TCRdb's copy holds only in-frame clones and misses some; the assay was immunoSEQ multiplex PCR. The sample yields 200,000 or so clones, roughly four fifths seen once. Sample: PBMCs. These receptors were taken from a boy aged 2 to 10 in good health and CMV-seronegative.

CDR3 DNA sequence: TGTGCCAGCAGCCCCACGGTGGGGGGTCAGGAGACCCAGTACTTC. Translation: CASSPTVGGQETQYF. The chain links TRBV7-9 to TRBJ2-5; D perhaps matches TRBD2 (6 bases). Germline V gene sequence: CDR1 SEHNR, CDR2 FQNEAQ (reference sequence). Trimming took off 5 bases at V and 5 bases at J, with 18 bases between the two ends. The CDR3 consists of 15 residues.

The genes are TRBV5-6 and TRBJ1-5; D remains ambiguous. The germline CDR1 and CDR2 sequences are SGHDT and YYEEEE. CDR3 length: 12 residues. V shed 4 bases and J shed 7 bases, with 9 bases lying between them. The CDR3 reads CASSRPGQPQHF. The CDR3 DNA is TGTGCCAGCAGCCGCCCAGGCCAGCCCCAGCATTTT.

This chain uses TRBV15 with TRBJ1-1; 8 bases line up with TRBD1. Per germline, CDR1 LNHNV and CDR2 YYDKDF (reference sequence). J gave up 3 bases and V 5 bases, and 11 bases lay outside the gene matches. This CDR3 has 16 residues. CDR3 sequence reads: CATSQNFDRGDTEAFF. CDR3 nucleotides: TGTGCCACCAGCCAGAACTTCGACAGGGGTGACACTGAAGCTTTCTTT.

The gene calls are TRBV7-2 and TRBJ2-5; the D is unclear. The CDR3 sequence is 15 residues long. Looked up from germline, CDR1 is SGHTA and CDR2 is FQGNSA. V shed 2 bases and J shed 1 base, with 11 bases lying between them. CDR3 region: CASSLFRSIQETQYF. The CDR3 DNA is TGTGCCAGCAGCTTATTCAGGTCAATCCAAGAGACCCAGTACTTC.

Turning to this clone: Other DNA sequences in this specimen translate into the identical CDR3. The chain links TRBV5-1 to TRBJ2-1; 8 bases fit TRBD2. The V and J ends lost 0 bases and 10 bases, in that order; junction bases with no gene match: 15. The CDR3 contains 17 residues. CDR1 and CDR2 (germline): SGHRS, YFSETQ. Here the CDR3 reads CASSLGRGNAGGDEQFF. The DNA of the CDR3 is TGCGCCAGCAGCTTGGGGCGCGGAAATGCGGGGGGTGACGAGCAGTTCTTC.

The sample holds one count of this clone. The chain has TRBV9 and TRBJ1-1; D is perhaps TRBD1 (5 bases). This CDR3 has 14 residues. Germline V gene data show CDR1 as SGDLS and CDR2 as YYNGEE. V was clipped by 0 bases and J by 6 bases, with 12 bases between them. The CDR3 sequence: CASSVDWGESEAFF. CDR3 bases: TGTGCCAGCAGCGTAGACTGGGGGGAGTCTGAAGCTTTCTTT.

This clone has a single count. This chain joins TRBV7-9 and TRBJ1-1, with D unclear. The germline V and J ends were trimmed by 5 bases and 1 base, with 8 bases remaining between them. The CDR3 is made up of 13 amino acids. Germline V lookup: CDR1 SEHNR, CDR2 FQNEAQ (reference sequence). CDR3: CASSTQKNTEAFF. CDR3 DNA: TGTGCCAGCAGCACCCAGAAGAACACTGAAGCTTTCTTT.

The gene calls are TRBV6-1 and TRBJ1-6, with a tentative D call TRBD1 (5 bases). The CDR3 has 15 residues. Deletions cut 4 bases from V and 9 bases from J, with 16 bases between. Germline loops: CDR1 MNHNS, CDR2 SASEGT. Here the CDR3 DNA reads TGTGCCAGCAGTGGGCCCCAGGGAGGCACTTCACCCCTCCACTTT. Its translation is CASSGPQGGTSPLHF.

The chain links TRBV5-1 to TRBJ1-2; TRBD1 agrees at 7 bases. CDR1 is SGHRS, CDR2 YFSETQ, per germline. J gave up 3 bases and V 7 bases, and 12 bases lay outside the gene matches. The CDR3 contains 15 residues. The CDR3 nucleotides read TGCGCCAGCGGGACAGCAAATCTTGGGGACTATGGCTACACCTTC. Its protein product is CASGTANLGDYGYTF.

This clone was found a few times. V gene TRBV7-2 combines with J gene TRBJ2-5; 12 bases match TRBD2. Trimming removed 5 bases from V and 4 bases from J; junction bases left unmatched: 11. This CDR3 region has 17 residues. The germline CDR1 and CDR2 sequences are SGHTA and FQGNSA. The CDR3 DNA reads TGTGCCAGCAGCCAACAGACTAGCGGGGGAGGGCGAGAGACCCAGTACTTC. Residues: CASSQQTSGGGRETQYF.

A word on this clone: At one end, the junction sequence differs from germline, possibly due to a read error. V is TRBV7-7 and J is TRBJ2-5; the match to TRBD1 covers 9 bases. Germline CDR1 and CDR2: SSHAT and FNYEAQ (reference sequence). This CDR3 has 14 amino acids. The CDR3 DNA reads TGTGCTAGCAGCGTTACAGGGGGCGAAGAGACCCAGTACTTC. This translates into CASSVTGGEETQYF.

The CDR3 DNA sequence: TGCGCCGCGGGGACGGGCCCAGTCTACGAGCAGTACTTC. It translates to CAAGTGPVYEQYF. The rearrangement uses TRBV10-1 and TRBJ2-7; weak D call: TRBD2 (6 bases). V lost 11 bases and J lost 3, with 17 bases in between. Germline V gives CDR1 WNHNN, CDR2 SYGVQD (reference sequence). The CDR3 runs to 13 residues.

The J gene is TRBJ2-5, the V gene TRBV27; D remains ambiguous. CDR3 length equals 13 residues. Germline V lookup: CDR1 MNHEY, CDR2 SMNVEV (reference sequence). Trimming took off 6 bases at V and 0 bases at J, with 8 bases between the two ends. Written as DNA, the CDR3 is TGTGCCAGCAGCCGGAGACACCAAGAGACCCAGTACTTC. Translating gives CASSRRHQETQYF.

The J gene is TRBJ2-1, the V gene TRBV7-9, with 8 bases lining up with TRBD1. CDR1 and CDR2 from the germline V gene are SEHNR and FQNEAQ (reference sequence). The CDR3 spans 11 residues. J lost 13 bases, V lost 5 bases, and 4 bases had no gene match. CDR3 sequence: CASSPGTGQFF. DNA for the CDR3: TGTGCCAGCAGCCCCGGGACAGGTCAGTTCTTC.

The gene calls are TRBV6-6 and TRBJ2-5, with D unresolved. The germline CDR1 and CDR2 sequences are MNHNY and SVGAGI (reference sequence). This CDR3 has 14 residues. Trimming shortened V by 6 bases and J by 3 bases, and 14 bases separated the two germline ends. In DNA form, the CDR3 reads TGTGCCAGCAGCGGAACCCCCCGGGAAGAGACCCAGTACTTC. Its translation is CASSGTPREETQYF.